The 10 T cell receptor beta chains in this list originate from one sample, sequenced in a study of cytomegalovirus exposure and HLA in healthy donors. 60 Vbeta and 13 Jbeta primers were used in PCR. Clones were sequenced by immunoSEQ multiplex PCR, and TCRdb holds only the in-frame ones, with some missing. The table includes some 150,000 clones, more than 75% detected once. Specimen: PBMCs. These receptors all stem from a human donor in good health.

In DNA, the CDR3 is TGTGCCAGCAGTTACTTTGGAGGGGGCTTGAATGGCTACACCTTC. This translates into CASSYFGGGLNGYTF. The chain links TRBV6-5 to TRBJ1-2; 7 nucleotides line up with TRBD1. V lost 1 base to trimming and J lost 6 bases; unmatched junction nucleotides: 8. The CDR3 spans 15 residues. CDR1 and CDR2 from the germline V gene are MNHEY and SVGAGI.

This clone was detected a few times. The chain is built from TRBV6-5 and TRBJ2-7, with a possible D match to TRBD2 (6 bases). CDR3 length equals 14 residues. Germline V gene sequence: CDR1 MNHEY, CDR2 SVGAGI. The V gene lost 7 bases and the J gene lost 4 bases, with 17 bases spanning the gap. CDR3 amino acids: CASTGGKNLYEQYF. In nucleotides, the CDR3 is TGTGCCAGCACCGGAGGGAAGAACCTTTACGAGCAGTACTTC.

The chain is built from TRBV19 and TRBJ2-1; tentatively, D is TRBD2 (7 bases). Germline loops: CDR1 LNHDA, CDR2 SQIVND (reference sequence). There are 15 residues in the CDR3. The CDR3 sequence: CAISKGGESLDEQFF. CDR3 nucleotides: TGTGCTATCTCGAAAGGGGGGGAGTCGTTGGATGAGCAGTTCTTC.

V is TRBV7-2 and J is TRBJ2-3; 9 bases align to TRBD2. CDR1 SGHTA and CDR2 FQGNSA come from the germline V gene. This CDR3 is built from 16 residues. J lost 2 bases, V lost 5 bases, and 8 bases had no gene match. This CDR3 is CASSKQTSGYTDTQYF. The CDR3 bases are TGTGCCAGCAGCAAACAGACTAGCGGTTACACAGATACGCAGTATTTT.

CDR3 sequence: CASSPPTARLGNTIYF. The DNA of the CDR3 is TGTGCCAGCAGTCCACCGACAGCACGTCTGGGAAACACCATATATTTT. V is TRBV28 and J is TRBJ1-3; D perhaps matches TRBD1 (5 bases). The V and J ends lost 5 bases and 4 bases respectively, with 18 bases between them. The CDR3 loop spans 16 amino acids. Germline lookup yields CDR1 MDHEN and CDR2 SYDVKM.

This rearrangement joins TRBV4-3 to TRBJ2-6; D may be TRBD2 (6 bases). Germline CDR1 reads LGHNA; CDR2 reads YSLEER. There are 19 residues in the CDR3. V was shortened by 2 bases and J by 0 bases, with 17 bases between the two germline ends. The CDR3 sequence is CASSQWGVSDSSGANVLTF. CDR3 nucleotide sequence: TGCGCCAGCAGCCAATGGGGGGTCAGCGACAGCTCTGGGGCCAACGTCCTGACTTTC.

The chain recombines TRBV11-3 with TRBJ2-1, with 7 bases aligning to TRBD2. Germline assignment: CDR1 SGHNT and CDR2 YENEEA. The CDR3 contains 13 residues. The V and J ends lost 5 bases and 8 bases, in that order; junction bases with no gene match: 6. CDR3 sequence reads: CASSRAGIDEQFF. CDR3 coding DNA: TGTGCCAGCAGCCGAGCGGGAATCGATGAGCAGTTCTTC. The full variable domain, completed using reference TRBV11-3 and TRBJ2-1, is EAGVVQSPRYKIIEKKQPVAFWCNPISGHNTLYWYLQNLGQGPELLIRYENEEAVDDSQLPKDRFSAERLKGVDSTLKIQPAELGDSAVYLCASSRAGIDEQFFGPGTRLTVL.

The chain has TRBV11-2 and TRBJ2-5; the D gene is possibly TRBD2 (6 bases). Trimming took off 5 bases at V and 4 bases at J, with 11 bases between the two ends. This CDR3 contains 13 residues. Germline loops: CDR1 SGHAT, CDR2 FQNNGV. CDR3 in DNA: TGTGCCAGCAGCCCCAGAGCGGGAGAGACCCAGTACTTC. It is translated as CASSPRAGETQYF.

V gene TRBV5-1 combines with J gene TRBJ2-1; TRBD2 aligns across 8 bases. With 2 bases clipped from V and 0 bases from J, the junction kept 7 bases outside the gene matches. CDR1 is SGHRS, CDR2 YFSETQ, per germline. CDR3 size: 17 residues. CDR3 amino acids: CASSFDGGASSYNEQFF. The CDR3 DNA follows: TGCGCCAGCAGCTTCGACGGGGGGGCTTCCTCCTACAATGAGCAGTTCTTC. The full variable domain, rest sourced from reference TRBV5-1 and TRBJ2-1, is KAGVTQTPRYLIKTRGQQVTLSCSPISGHRSVSWYQQTPGQGLQFLFEYFSETQRNKGNFPGRFSGRQFSNSRSEMNVSTLELGDSALYLCASSFDGGASSYNEQFFGPGTRLTVL.

There are a few counts of this clone. This sequence joins TRBV27 and TRBJ2-1; a weak D match, TRBD1 (6 bases). V was clipped by 5 bases and J by 0 bases, with 11 bases between them. The CDR3 has 15 residues. Germline V gene data show CDR1 as MNHEY and CDR2 as SMNVEV (reference sequence). In DNA, the CDR3 is TGTGCCAGCAGTGGGGACAAGAGCTCCTACAATGAGCAGTTCTTC. Its protein product is CASSGDKSSYNEQFF.